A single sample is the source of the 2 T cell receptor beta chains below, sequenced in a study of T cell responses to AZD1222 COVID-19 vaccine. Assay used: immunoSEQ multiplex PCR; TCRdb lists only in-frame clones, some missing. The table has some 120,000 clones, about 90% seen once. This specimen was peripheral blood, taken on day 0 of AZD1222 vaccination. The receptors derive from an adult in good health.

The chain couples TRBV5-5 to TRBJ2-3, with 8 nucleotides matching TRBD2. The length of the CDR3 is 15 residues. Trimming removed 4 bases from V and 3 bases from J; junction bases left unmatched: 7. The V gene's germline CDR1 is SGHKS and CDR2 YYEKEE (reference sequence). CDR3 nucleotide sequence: TGTGCCAGCAGCAATCGGGGGGGAAGGACAGATACGCAGTATTTT. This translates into CASSNRGGRTDTQYF.

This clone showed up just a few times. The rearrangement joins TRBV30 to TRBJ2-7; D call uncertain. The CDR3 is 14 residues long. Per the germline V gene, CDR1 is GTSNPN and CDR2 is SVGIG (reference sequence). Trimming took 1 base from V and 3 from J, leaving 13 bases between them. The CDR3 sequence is CAWSEANADYEQYF. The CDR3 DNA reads TGTGCCTGGAGTGAGGCAAACGCGGACTACGAGCAGTACTTC.